This T cell receptor beta chain originates from a study of T cell responses to AZD1222 COVID-19 vaccine. The CDR3 length is 16 residues. V was trimmed by 4 bases and J by 0 bases, leaving 15 bases between them. Per the germline V gene, CDR1 is MNHEY and CDR2 is SMNVEV (reference sequence). The table came from immunoSEQ multiplex PCR; TCRdb's copy has only in-frame clones and leaves some out. The data show 100,000 to 150,000 clones, more than 90% seen once. As concerns this clone: What it binds is unknown.

Study-level results: At baseline, seropositivity was found in only 6 or 7 AZD1222 recipients.

The chain joins TRBV27 to TRBJ1-1; maybe TRBD1 (6 bases). The sequences come from peripheral blood, collected 28 days after the second AZD1222 dose. This receptor was taken from an adult who received the AZD1222 COVID-19 vaccine. The DNA for the CDR3 is TGTGCCAGCAGTTCCCCGGCGGGGGCAATGAACACTGAAGCTTTCTTT. Translated, it gives CASSSPAGAMNTEAFF.